Listed below are T cell receptor beta chains from one sample, sequenced in a study of cytomegalovirus exposure and HLA in healthy donors. TCRdb keeps only in-frame clones here, not all; method: immunoSEQ multiplex PCR. The sample carries about 110,000 clones, 60% to 75% recorded once. Input material: PBMCs. The receptor source for this set is a male donor in good health and CMV-seropositive. Each CDR3 is given with its conserved first and last residue. The D gene is left open where the match is weak. A row's size may be missing; if present it is once, few, many or a size class.

V: TRBV29-1
J: TRBJ2-2
D: -
size: -
DNA: TGCAGCGCTCGGGACACCGGGGAGCTGTTTTTT
CDR3: CSARDTGELFF

V: TRBV7-3
J: TRBJ2-1
D: TRBD1
size: -
DNA: TGTGCCAGCAGCTTAAGTGGGACAGTCAATGAGCAGTTCTTC
CDR3: CASSLSGTVNEQFF

V: TRBV4-1
J: TRBJ2-7
D: -
size: -
DNA: TGCGCCAGCAGCCAAGGTGTCGAGTATTACGAGCAGTACTTC
CDR3: CASSQGVEYYEQYF

V: TRBV27
J: TRBJ1-3
D: TRBD1
size: -
DNA: TGTGCCAGCAGTTTAGTCGGGGACAGGGGTGCCGGAAACACCATATATTTT
CDR3: CASSLVGDRGAGNTIYF

V: TRBV11-1
J: TRBJ2-3
D: -
size: -
DNA: TGTGCCAGCAGCTTTATCGGCGGGTCTAGCACAGATACGCAGTATTTT
CDR3: CASSFIGGSSTDTQYF

V: TRBV4-2
J: TRBJ2-7
D: TRBD2
size: once
DNA: TGTGCCAGCAGCCAAGAAGAAGCGGGGGGGGCGTACGAGCAGTACTTC
CDR3: CASSQEEAGGAYEQYF

V: TRBV4-2
J: TRBJ2-7
D: TRBD2
size: -
DNA: TGTGCCAGCAGCCCCCAACCCGGGACTAGCGGCGGCGAGCAGTACTTC
CDR3: CASSPQPGTSGGEQYF

V: TRBV7-2
J: TRBJ2-1
D: TRBD2
size: -
DNA: TGTGCCAGCAGCTCTGCTAGCGGGGGGCGATACTACAATGAGCAGTTCTTC
CDR3: CASSSASGGRYYNEQFF

V: TRBV5-6
J: TRBJ2-2
D: TRBD2
size: few
DNA: TGTGCCAGCAGCTACCGGGGGGGCTCTACCGGGGAGCTGTTTTTT
CDR3: CASSYRGGSTGELFF

V: TRBV30
J: TRBJ2-1
D: -
size: once
DNA: TGTGCCTGGGGTTTAGGGGCTCCCACCTACAATGAGCAGTTCTTC
CDR3: CAWGLGAPTYNEQFF

V: TRBV7-6
J: TRBJ2-2
D: -
size: -
DNA: TGTGCCAGCAGCTTAGACGGCACCGGGGAGCTGTTTTTT
CDR3: CASSLDGTGELFF

V: TRBV28
J: TRBJ2-7
D: TRBD1
size: -
DNA: TGTGCCAGCAGTGTCCCGGGACAGGGCCTCTACGAGCAGTACTTC
CDR3: CASSVPGQGLYEQYF

V: TRBV19
J: TRBJ2-7
D: TRBD2
size: -
DNA: TGTGCCAGTAGGGTTCGGAGCGGGGGATCCTACGAGCAGTACTTC
CDR3: CASRVRSGGSYEQYF

V: TRBV7-2
J: TRBJ2-2
D: TRBD1
size: -
DNA: TGTGCCAGCAGCTTAGTCGGGACAGGGAAAATATCCGGGGAGCTGTTTTTT
CDR3: CASSLVGTGKISGELFF

V: TRBV27
J: TRBJ1-2
D: TRBD1
size: -
DNA: TGTGCCAGCAGTTTGACAGGGAACTATGGCTACACCTTC
CDR3: CASSLTGNYGYTF

V: TRBV28
J: TRBJ2-1
D: TRBD1
size: -
DNA: TGTGCCAGCAGTCTAAGACAGGGAAGGAATGAGCAGTTCTTC
CDR3: CASSLRQGRNEQFF

V: TRBV5-1
J: TRBJ1-1
D: -
size: few
DNA: TGCGCCAGCAGTTTAACAGGGAAGACTGAAGCTTTCTTT
CDR3: CASSLTGKTEAFF

V: TRBV5-6
J: TRBJ2-7
D: -
size: -
DNA: TGTGCCAGCAGCGGCTCAGGAGGCGAGCAGTACTTC
CDR3: CASSGSGGEQYF

V: TRBV29-1
J: TRBJ2-7
D: -
size: -
DNA: TGCAGCGTTGAAGATCGTCGCAGGGATCCCTACGAGCAGTACTTC
CDR3: CSVEDRRRDPYEQYF

V: TRBV4-3
J: TRBJ1-3
D: -
size: -
DNA: TGCGCCAGCAGCCAAGATCCGGGGGGGGGTGGAAACACCATATATTTT
CDR3: CASSQDPGGGGNTIYF

V: TRBV28
J: TRBJ1-1
D: -
size: -
DNA: TGTGCCAGCAGTTCCGCCCCCGGGGTCGCGAACACTGAAGCTTTCTTT
CDR3: CASSSAPGVANTEAFF

V: TRBV7-9
J: TRBJ2-5
D: TRBD1
size: few
DNA: TGTGCCAGCAGCCCACAGGGGGACTTTGGAGAGACCCAGTACTTC
CDR3: CASSPQGDFGETQYF

V: TRBV7-9
J: TRBJ2-7
D: TRBD1
size: -
DNA: TGTGCCAGCAGCTTCCGGGACAGGGGGAACCACGAGCAGTACTTC
CDR3: CASSFRDRGNHEQYF

V: TRBV4-2
J: TRBJ2-7
D: TRBD2
size: -
DNA: TGTGCCAGCAGCCAAGAAGAGGATCTTAGCGGGGTTCCTCACGAGCAGTACTTC
CDR3: CASSQEEDLSGVPHEQYF

V: TRBV27
J: TRBJ1-2
D: -
size: -
DNA: TGTGCCAGCAGTTTATATCCCCGGCAGGGGTCTAATGGCTACACCTTC
CDR3: CASSLYPRQGSNGYTF

V: TRBV12-5
J: TRBJ2-7
D: -
size: -
DNA: TGTGCTAGTGGTTTGGTACCAGGGGATTTGCACTTC
CDR3: CASGLVPGDLHF

V: TRBV6-5
J: TRBJ2-1
D: -
size: few
DNA: TGTGCCAGCAGTTTAGCAGGGCCCTACTCCTACAATGAGCAGTTCTTC
CDR3: CASSLAGPYSYNEQFF

V: TRBV6-6
J: TRBJ1-5
D: TRBD1
size: -
DNA: TGTGCCAGCAGTCCCGACAGGGGCGGCAATCAGCCCCAGCATTTT
CDR3: CASSPDRGGNQPQHF

V: TRBV5-1
J: TRBJ1-4
D: TRBD1
size: -
DNA: TGCGCCAGCAGCCGGGGGACAGGGGGGACTAATGAAAAACTGTTTTTT
CDR3: CASSRGTGGTNEKLFF

V: TRBV5-1
J: TRBJ2-1
D: TRBD1
size: -
DNA: TGCGCCAGCAGCTTGGGGACAGGGGGTTCGAGCTCCTACAATGAGCAGTTCTTC
CDR3: CASSLGTGGSSSYNEQFF

V: TRBV7-2
J: TRBJ1-5
D: -
size: -
DNA: TGTGCCAGCAGCTTAGGTTCCGGGGGGCAGTTCGTCAATCAGCCCCAGCATTTT
CDR3: CASSLGSGGQFVNQPQHF

V: TRBV30
J: TRBJ2-5
D: -
size: -
DNA: TGTGCCTGGTTAGGCGGAACGGGGGCCCAGTACTTC
CDR3: CAWLGGTGAQYF

V: TRBV28
J: TRBJ2-3
D: -
size: -
DNA: TGTGCCAGCAGTCGACAAGCTGCAGATACGCAGTATTTT
CDR3: CASSRQAADTQYF

V: TRBV7-2
J: TRBJ2-7
D: -
size: -
DNA: TGTGCCAGCAGCTTCACAGGGAGCTCCTACGAGCAGTACTTC
CDR3: CASSFTGSSYEQYF

V: TRBV7-9
J: TRBJ2-5
D: -
size: once
DNA: TGTTCCAGCAGCCAACGTCGGGTCGGTGTTGAGACCCAGTACTTC
CDR3: CSSSQRRVGVETQYF

V: TRBV5-1
J: TRBJ1-4
D: -
size: once
DNA: TGCGCCAGCAGCTCCCTCGCAACTAATGAAAAACTGTTTTTT
CDR3: CASSSLATNEKLFF

V: TRBV9
J: TRBJ1-1
D: -
size: -
DNA: TGTGCCAGCAGCGCCCAGGGGTTGAACACTGAAGCTTTCTTT
CDR3: CASSAQGLNTEAFF

V: TRBV19
J: TRBJ1-5
D: -
size: -
DNA: TGTGCCAGTACCGAGGGCCTTAGCAATCAGCCCCAGCATTTT
CDR3: CASTEGLSNQPQHF

V: TRBV29-1
J: TRBJ2-2
D: TRBD2
size: -
DNA: TGCAGCGTTTTTGGACTAGCGGGGACCGGGGAGCTGTTTTTT
CDR3: CSVFGLAGTGELFF

V: TRBV7-9
J: TRBJ1-2
D: -
size: once
DNA: TGTGCCAGCAGCAGGGACATCTATGGCTACACCTTC
CDR3: CASSRDIYGYTF

V: TRBV29-1
J: TRBJ2-7
D: TRBD1
size: few
DNA: TGCAGCGCCCTGGGGGACAGCTCCTACGAGCAGTACTTC
CDR3: CSALGDSSYEQYF

V: TRBV2
J: TRBJ1-5
D: -
size: -
DNA: TGTGCCAGCAGACCTCAGGCAAGCAATCAGCCCCAGCATTTT
CDR3: CASRPQASNQPQHF

V: TRBV9
J: TRBJ1-2
D: -
size: -
DNA: TGTGCCAGCAGTGCGGCGGCTGGTGGCTACACCTTC
CDR3: CASSAAAGGYTF

V: TRBV5-8
J: TRBJ2-1
D: TRBD1
size: -
DNA: TGTGCCAGCAGCTCCGGGACAGGAGCCTACAATGAGCAGTTCTTC
CDR3: CASSSGTGAYNEQFF

V: TRBV29-1
J: TRBJ1-1
D: -
size: -
DNA: TGCAGCGTTGGTGGCGGGGGGGGGTCGGGAGCTTTCTTT
CDR3: CSVGGGGGSGAFF

V: TRBV19
J: TRBJ1-4
D: -
size: -
DNA: TGTGCCAGTAGTCCACGGTCCCATTCAACTAATGAAAAACTGTTTTTT
CDR3: CASSPRSHSTNEKLFF

V: TRBV5-5
J: TRBJ2-3
D: -
size: -
DNA: TGTGCCAGCAGCTCGAGGGTTCCGACAGATACGCAGTATTTT
CDR3: CASSSRVPTDTQYF

V: TRBV7-6
J: TRBJ2-5
D: TRBD2
size: -
DNA: TGTGCCAGCAGCGTTCTGACTAGCGGGGGGAGAGGGACCCAGTACTTC
CDR3: CASSVLTSGGRGTQYF